A selection of T cell receptor beta chains follows, all from one sample in a study of response to subunit inactivated influenza vaccine. TCRdb fed the RT-PCR reads into MiXCR, producing one record per CDR3 protein. Among under 500,000 distinct CDR3 sequences listed, approximately 11% were seen once. The sample in question was PBMCs from blood, obtained about 6 weeks after vaccination. The receptor source for this set is a man aged 50-59 years who received an inactivated influenza vaccine. Both conserved end residues are part of each CDR3. The order of the fields is J gene, D gene, V gene, clone size, CDR3 protein, CDR3 DNA. The D gene is left open where the match is weak. Rows may omit the clone size; those that give it use once, few, many or a size class.

J gene: TRBJ2-1
D gene: -
V gene: TRBV6-2/TRBV6-3
clone size: few
CDR3 protein: CASSVPGQGLGEQFF
CDR3 DNA: TGTGCCAGCAGTGTTCCGGGACAGGGACTAGGTGAGCAGTTCTTC

J gene: TRBJ2-3
D gene: -
V gene: TRBV7-2
clone size: many
CDR3 protein: CASSLGTPSTDTQYF
CDR3 DNA: TGTGCCAGCAGCTTAGGGACTCCAAGCACAGATACGCAGTATTTT

J gene: TRBJ2-6
D gene: -
V gene: TRBV7-8
clone size: many
CDR3 protein: CASSSGGANVLTF
CDR3 DNA: TGTGCCAGCAGCTCTGGTGGGGCCAACGTCCTGACTTTC

J gene: TRBJ1-2
D gene: -
V gene: TRBV12-3/TRBV12-4
clone size: many
CDR3 protein: CASSPSSVLRYGYTF
CDR3 DNA: TGTGCCAGCAGTCCCTCCAGCGTCCTTCGCTATGGCTACACCTTC

J gene: TRBJ2-7
D gene: -
V gene: TRBV20-1
clone size: many
CDR3 protein: CSAKGPNSYEQYF
CDR3 DNA: TGCAGTGCTAAGGGACCGAACTCCTACGAGCAGTACTTC

J gene: TRBJ2-7
D gene: -
V gene: TRBV20-1
clone size: many
CDR3 protein: CSAIDTYEQYF
CDR3 DNA: TGCAGTGCTATCGACACCTACGAGCAGTACTTC

J gene: TRBJ2-7
D gene: -
V gene: TRBV6-5
clone size: -
CDR3 protein: CASSYQGRFYEQYF
CDR3 DNA: TGTGCCAGCAGTTATCAGGGGAGATTCTACGAGCAGTACTTC

J gene: TRBJ2-3
D gene: TRBD2
V gene: TRBV4-1
clone size: -
CDR3 protein: CASSTERGFTDTQYF
CDR3 DNA: TGCGCCAGCAGCACCGAGCGGGGGTTCACAGATACGCAGTATTTT

J gene: TRBJ2-2
D gene: -
V gene: TRBV11-2
clone size: many
CDR3 protein: CASRRAGAHTGELFF
CDR3 DNA: TGTGCCAGCAGGCGCGCGGGGGCCCACACCGGGGAGCTGTTTTTT

J gene: TRBJ2-1
D gene: TRBD1
V gene: TRBV7-2
clone size: -
CDR3 protein: CASSVPDRGYNEQFF
CDR3 DNA: TGTGCCAGCAGCGTACCGGACAGGGGCTACAATGAGCAGTTCTTC

J gene: TRBJ1-1
D gene: -
V gene: TRBV30
clone size: -
CDR3 protein: CAWKRGDTEAFF
CDR3 DNA: TGTGCCTGGAAGAGGGGGGACACTGAAGCTTTCTTT

J gene: TRBJ2-7
D gene: TRBD2
V gene: TRBV12-3/TRBV12-4
clone size: few
CDR3 protein: CASSLAWEGSSYEQYF
CDR3 DNA: TGTGCCAGCAGTTTAGCGTGGGAGGGTAGCTCCTACGAGCAGTACTTC

J gene: TRBJ2-2
D gene: -
V gene: TRBV5-6
clone size: many
CDR3 protein: CASSDRTGELFF
CDR3 DNA: TGTGCCAGTTCCGACAGGACCGGGGAGCTGTTTTTT

J gene: TRBJ2-5
D gene: TRBD1
V gene: TRBV6-1
clone size: many
CDR3 protein: CASSAGQAQETQYF
CDR3 DNA: TGTGCCAGCAGTGCCGGACAGGCTCAAGAGACCCAGTACTTC

J gene: TRBJ2-2
D gene: -
V gene: TRBV7-2
clone size: -
CDR3 protein: CASSFQRVTANTGELFF
CDR3 DNA: TGTGCCAGCAGCTTCCAGCGGGTAACCGCGAACACCGGGGAGCTGTTTTTT

J gene: TRBJ2-5
D gene: -
V gene: TRBV29-1
clone size: many
CDR3 protein: CSAEEQLGTQYF
CDR3 DNA: TGCAGCGCCGAGGAACAGCTTGGGACCCAGTACTTC

J gene: TRBJ1-5
D gene: -
V gene: TRBV28
clone size: many
CDR3 protein: CASRQGNNQPQHF
CDR3 DNA: TGTGCCAGCAGGCAGGGGAACAATCAGCCCCAGCATTTT

J gene: TRBJ2-1
D gene: TRBD2
V gene: TRBV29-1
clone size: few
CDR3 protein: CSVEVSGSGEQFF
CDR3 DNA: TGCAGCGTTGAGGTTAGCGGGAGTGGGGAGCAGTTCTTC

J gene: TRBJ1-5
D gene: -
V gene: TRBV7-2
clone size: many
CDR3 protein: CASSYQGNQPQHF
CDR3 DNA: TGTGCCAGCAGCTACCAGGGCAATCAGCCCCAGCATTTT

J gene: TRBJ2-5
D gene: -
V gene: TRBV20-1
clone size: few
CDR3 protein: CSGQGRGVETQYF
CDR3 DNA: TGCAGTGGACAGGGACGGGGGGTAGAGACCCAGTACTTC

J gene: TRBJ2-7
D gene: -
V gene: TRBV29-1
clone size: many
CDR3 protein: CSARTGTGKGAYEQYF
CDR3 DNA: TGCAGCGCCCGGACTGGGACCGGTAAGGGGGCCTACGAGCAGTACTTC

J gene: TRBJ2-3
D gene: -
V gene: TRBV7-2
clone size: many
CDR3 protein: CASRGLTGKDTQYF
CDR3 DNA: TGTGCCAGCAGGGGACTGACAGGGAAAGATACGCAGTATTTT

J gene: TRBJ2-5
D gene: TRBD2
V gene: TRBV9
clone size: -
CDR3 protein: CASSATSGGTRRETQYF
CDR3 DNA: TGTGCCAGCAGCGCAACTAGCGGGGGAACTCGGAGAGAGACCCAGTACTTC